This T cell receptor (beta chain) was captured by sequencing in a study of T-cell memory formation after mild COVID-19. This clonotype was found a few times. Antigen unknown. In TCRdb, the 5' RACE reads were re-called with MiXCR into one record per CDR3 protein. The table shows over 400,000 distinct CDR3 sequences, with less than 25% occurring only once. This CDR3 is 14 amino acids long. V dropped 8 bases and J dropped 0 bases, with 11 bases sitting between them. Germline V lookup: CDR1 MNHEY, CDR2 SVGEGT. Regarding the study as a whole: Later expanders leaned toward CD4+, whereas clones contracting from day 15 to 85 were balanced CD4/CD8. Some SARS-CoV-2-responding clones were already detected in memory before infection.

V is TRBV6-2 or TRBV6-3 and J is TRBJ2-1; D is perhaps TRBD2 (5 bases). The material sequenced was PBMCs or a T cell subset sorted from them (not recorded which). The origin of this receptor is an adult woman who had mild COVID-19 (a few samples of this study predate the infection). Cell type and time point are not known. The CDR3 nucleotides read TGTGCCAGCCAGACGGGAAGCTCCTACAATGAGCAGTTCTTC. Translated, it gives CASQTGSSYNEQFF.